The clone carrying this TCR beta chain was seen a handful of times. What it binds is not known. This record comes from a study of T cell responses to AZD1222 COVID-19 vaccine. For the study at large: Samples with a second dose at about 4 or about 12 weeks were pooled together.

Study-level results: Just a handful of AZD1222 recipients tested seropositive at baseline. CD4 TCRs associated with vaccination spanned spike, dominating at 160-218 and 743-854. Compared with day 0, the breadth and depth of the Spike-specific TCR repertoire rose significantly after two doses of AZD1222.

Sequencing was performed with immunoSEQ multiplex PCR; in TCRdb, only in-frame clones are kept and a portion is missing. The sample gives more than 45,000 clones, approximately 84% of which show up once; 27% is in the top ten. V shed 5 bases and J shed 2 bases, with 10 bases lying between them. CDR3 length: 13 amino acids. Sequenced here: peripheral blood, sampled on day 0 of AZD1222 vaccination. The receptor was derived from an adult in good health. V usage is TRBV12-3 or TRBV12-4 and J usage is TRBJ2-7; TRBD1 might be the D (6 bases). CDR3 DNA: TGTGCCAGCAGTGCAGGACAGACCTACGAGCAGTACTTC. It yields the protein CASSAGQTYEQYF.